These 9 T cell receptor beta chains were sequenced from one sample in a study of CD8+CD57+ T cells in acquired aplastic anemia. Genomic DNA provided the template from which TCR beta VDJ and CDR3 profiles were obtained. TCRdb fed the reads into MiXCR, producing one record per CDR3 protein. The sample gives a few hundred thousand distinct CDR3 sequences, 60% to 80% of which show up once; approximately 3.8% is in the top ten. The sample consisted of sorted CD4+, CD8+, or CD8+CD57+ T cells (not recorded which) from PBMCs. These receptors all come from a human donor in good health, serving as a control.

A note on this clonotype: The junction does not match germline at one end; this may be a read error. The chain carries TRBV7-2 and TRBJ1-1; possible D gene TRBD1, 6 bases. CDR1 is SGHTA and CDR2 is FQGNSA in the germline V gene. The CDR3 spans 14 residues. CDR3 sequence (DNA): TGTGCCAGCAGCTTAATTGGGGGGGCGGCTTATGGCTACTTT. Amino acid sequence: CASSLIGGAAYGYF. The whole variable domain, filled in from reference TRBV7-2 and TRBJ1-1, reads GAGVSQSPSNKVTEKGKDVELRCDPISGHTALYWYRQSLGQGLEFLIYFQGNSAPDKSGLPSDRFSAERTGGSVSTLTIQRTQQEDSAVYLCASSLIGGAAYGYFGQGTRLTVV.

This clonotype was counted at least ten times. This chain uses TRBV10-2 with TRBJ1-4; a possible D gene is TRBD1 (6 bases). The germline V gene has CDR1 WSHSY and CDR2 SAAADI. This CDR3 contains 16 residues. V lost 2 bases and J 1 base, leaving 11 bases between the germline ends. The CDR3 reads CASSEGGRVTNEKLFF. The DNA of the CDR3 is TGCGCCAGCAGTGAGGGGGGCAGGGTAACTAATGAAAAACTGTTTTTT.

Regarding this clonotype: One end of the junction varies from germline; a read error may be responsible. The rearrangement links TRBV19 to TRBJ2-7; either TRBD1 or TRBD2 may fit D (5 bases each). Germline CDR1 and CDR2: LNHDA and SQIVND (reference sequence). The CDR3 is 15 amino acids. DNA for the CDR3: TGTGCCATTAGTGAGCTGATCGGGGCGAGGCACGAGCAGTACTTC. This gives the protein CAISELIGARHEQYF.

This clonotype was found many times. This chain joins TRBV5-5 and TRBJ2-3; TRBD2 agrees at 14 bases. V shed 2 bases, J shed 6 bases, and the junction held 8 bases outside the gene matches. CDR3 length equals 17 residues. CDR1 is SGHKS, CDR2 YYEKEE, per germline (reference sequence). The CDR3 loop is CASSFPGLAGELDTQYF. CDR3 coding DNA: TGTGCCAGCAGCTTTCCGGGACTAGCGGGGGAGCTTGATACGCAGTATTTT.

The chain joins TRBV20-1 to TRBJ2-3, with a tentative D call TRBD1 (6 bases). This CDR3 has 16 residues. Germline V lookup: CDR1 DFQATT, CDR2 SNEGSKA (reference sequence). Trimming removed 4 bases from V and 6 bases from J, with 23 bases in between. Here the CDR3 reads CSATTDLTDRRDTQYF. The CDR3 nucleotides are TGCAGTGCTACTACGGACCTTACGGACAGACGGGATACGCAGTATTTT.

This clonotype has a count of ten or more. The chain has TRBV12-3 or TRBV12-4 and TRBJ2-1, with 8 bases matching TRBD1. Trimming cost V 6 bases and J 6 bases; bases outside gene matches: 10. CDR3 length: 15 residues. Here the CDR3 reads CASRPGQELGNEQFF. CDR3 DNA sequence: TGTGCCAGCAGACCGGGACAGGAGTTGGGCAATGAGCAGTTCTTC.

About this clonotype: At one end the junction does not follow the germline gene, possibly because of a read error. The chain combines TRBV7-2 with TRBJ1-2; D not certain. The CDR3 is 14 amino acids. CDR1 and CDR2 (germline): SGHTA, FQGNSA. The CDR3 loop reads CASSLVVGVYGCTF. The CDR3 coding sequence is TGTGCCAGCAGTTTGGTGGTTGGAGTATATGGCTGCACCTTC.

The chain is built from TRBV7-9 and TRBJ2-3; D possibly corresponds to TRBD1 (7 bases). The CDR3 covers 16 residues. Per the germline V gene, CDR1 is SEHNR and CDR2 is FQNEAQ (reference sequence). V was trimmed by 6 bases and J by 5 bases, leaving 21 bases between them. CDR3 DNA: TGTGCCAGCAGGCGACTAGAGGGGGCCCGGGGAGATACGCAGTATTTT. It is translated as CASRRLEGARGDTQYF.

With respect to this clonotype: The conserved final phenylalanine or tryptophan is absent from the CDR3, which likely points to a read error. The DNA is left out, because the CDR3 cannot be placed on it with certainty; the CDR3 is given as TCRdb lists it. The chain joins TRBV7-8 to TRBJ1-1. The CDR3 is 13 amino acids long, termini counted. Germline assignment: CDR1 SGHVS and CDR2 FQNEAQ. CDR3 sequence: CASSTSWSTYEQY.